Included here is one T cell receptor (beta chain) sequence, with context. Its antigen is unknown. The data belong to a study of shared clonotypes between healthy human individuals. Across the study: Three CD4 naive, three CD4 memory, two CD8 naive and one CD8 memory plate were used per donor. The study, taken as a whole, reports: Sorted-subset sequencing, rarefaction showed, was incomplete despite large depth. When naive CD4 clonotypes were compared across a few donors, around 5% were shared.

The CDR3 covers 17 residues. The V end lost 2 bases, the J end lost 3 bases, and 17 bases lay between the germline ends. Germline V gives CDR1 MNHNS, CDR2 SASEGT. TCRdb keeps only in-frame clones here, not all; method: immunoSEQ multiplex PCR. Of roughly 2.5 million clones in the sample, 90% to 95% were seen once. This clonotype was sampled from a man between 18 and 35 years old in good health. Specimen: naive CD4+ T cells sorted from blood. Regarding subset: CD45RA+ positively selected. This rearrangement joins TRBV6-1 to TRBJ1-5, with D tentatively TRBD1 (6 bases). CDR3 nucleotide sequence: TGTGCCAGCAGTGAAAGGGGGGGGCTCATTTACAATCAGCCCCAGCATTTT. Translation gives CASSERGGLIYNQPQHF.